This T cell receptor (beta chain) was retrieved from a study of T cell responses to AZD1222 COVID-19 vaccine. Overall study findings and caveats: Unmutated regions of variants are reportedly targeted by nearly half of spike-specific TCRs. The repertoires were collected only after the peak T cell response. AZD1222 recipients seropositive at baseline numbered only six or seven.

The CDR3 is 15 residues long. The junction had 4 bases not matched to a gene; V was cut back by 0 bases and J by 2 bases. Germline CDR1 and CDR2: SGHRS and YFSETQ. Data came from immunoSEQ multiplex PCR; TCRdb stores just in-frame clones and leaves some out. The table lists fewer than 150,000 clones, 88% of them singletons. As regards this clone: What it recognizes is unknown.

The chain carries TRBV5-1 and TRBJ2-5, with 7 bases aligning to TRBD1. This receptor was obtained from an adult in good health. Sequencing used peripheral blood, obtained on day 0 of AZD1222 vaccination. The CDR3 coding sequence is TGCGCCAGCAGCTTGGGAGGGGGACAGCAAGAGACCCAGTACTTC. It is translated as CASSLGGGQQETQYF.